This T cell receptor (beta chain) was identified during a study of T cells after yellow fever vaccination. Notes on the study in general: Most clones from primary vaccination were detected again post-booster (roughly 96% CD4, 88% CD8).

UMIs were added to TCR cDNA along with a universal primer site when it was made by 5'RACE template switching. TCRdb redid the calling of the 5' RACE reads with MiXCR, one entry per CDR3 protein. The sample holds 300,000 to 400,000 distinct CDR3 sequences, 8% to 9.5% seen once. A few counts support this clonotype. Antigen specificity is unknown. V lost 3 bases to trimming and J lost 9 bases, with 15 bases between them. The germline V gene encodes CDR1 MNHEY and CDR2 SVGAGI. The CDR3 is 15 amino acids. The origin of this receptor is a man aged 18 to 35 who received the YFV17D yellow fever vaccine. The gene calls are TRBV6-5 and TRBJ1-6; no clear D gene. Sample: PBMCs, taken approximately 40 days after the first yellow fever vaccination. Here the CDR3 DNA reads TGTGCCAGCAGTTATAGTCGATTGGGAATTTCACCCCTCCACTTT. It codes for CASSYSRLGISPLHF.